A selection of T cell receptor beta chains follows, all from one sample in a study of identical twins. Each CDR3 protein is one row after TCRdb ran MiXCR on the 5' RACE reads. The table shows a few hundred thousand distinct CDR3 sequences, with 9.5% to 10% occurring only once. The data were also submitted as part of a second study, on yellow fever vaccine responses in identical twins.

The sample consisted of PBMCs. The receptors were sampled from a woman between 18 and 29 years old in good health. Both conserved end residues are part of each CDR3. D genes are given only for firm matches. Size is omitted from some rows. Given values are once, few, many or a class for expanded clones.

D gene: TRBD1
clone size: .
V gene: TRBV25-1
J gene: TRBJ2-7
CDR3 protein: CASSASHRGSYEQYF
CDR3 DNA: TGTGCCAGCAGTGCTTCCCACAGGGGATCCTACGAGCAGTACTTC

D gene: TRBD2
clone size: many
V gene: TRBV20-1
J gene: TRBJ2-7
CDR3 protein: CSAKRVGLAGAPYEQYF
CDR3 DNA: TGCAGTGCGAAGAGGGTTGGCCTAGCGGGTGCCCCCTACGAGCAGTACTTC

D gene: .
clone size: many
V gene: TRBV4-3
J gene: TRBJ1-2
CDR3 protein: CASSQDLPLNHNYGYTF
CDR3 DNA: TGCGCCAGCAGCCAAGATTTACCACTTAACCATAACTATGGCTACACCTTC

D gene: TRBD2
clone size: few
V gene: TRBV7-2
J gene: TRBJ2-1
CDR3 protein: CATNSGSYNEQFF
CDR3 DNA: TGTGCCACCAATAGCGGGTCCTACAATGAGCAGTTCTTC

D gene: TRBD2
clone size: many
V gene: TRBV6-4
J gene: TRBJ2-3
CDR3 protein: CASSPGLADSTDTQYF
CDR3 DNA: TGTGCCAGCAGTCCGGGACTAGCGGACAGCACAGATACGCAGTATTTT

D gene: TRBD2
clone size: few
V gene: TRBV4-3
J gene: TRBJ2-7
CDR3 protein: CASSHGLDPYEQYF
CDR3 DNA: TGCGCCAGCAGCCACGGACTAGATCCCTACGAGCAGTACTTC

D gene: .
clone size: many
V gene: TRBV10-3
J gene: TRBJ2-7
CDR3 protein: CAISEQGSGYEQYF
CDR3 DNA: TGTGCCATCAGTGAGCAGGGTTCTGGTTACGAGCAGTACTTC

D gene: .
clone size: many
V gene: TRBV27
J gene: TRBJ1-4
CDR3 protein: CASSLRSANEKLFF
CDR3 DNA: TGTGCCAGCAGTTTACGGTCGGCTAATGAAAAACTGTTTTTT

D gene: TRBD2
clone size: many
V gene: TRBV5-1
J gene: TRBJ2-7
CDR3 protein: CASSLVQASLADEQYF
CDR3 DNA: TGCGCCAGCAGCTTGGTACAGGCAAGTCTAGCGGACGAGCAGTACTTC

D gene: .
clone size: many
V gene: TRBV20-1
J gene: TRBJ2-6
CDR3 protein: CSANWDGDSGANVLTF
CDR3 DNA: TGCAGTGCTAATTGGGACGGAGACTCTGGGGCCAACGTCCTGACTTTC

D gene: .
clone size: many
V gene: TRBV28
J gene: TRBJ2-1
CDR3 protein: CASVVSVGNEQFF
CDR3 DNA: TGTGCCAGCGTGGTTTCTGTAGGTAATGAGCAGTTCTTC

D gene: TRBD2
clone size: .
V gene: TRBV20-1
J gene: TRBJ2-4
CDR3 protein: CCARPGLAGMEAKNIQYF
CDR3 DNA: TGCTGTGCTAGACCGGGACTAGCGGGTATGGAGGCCAAAAACATTCAGTACTTC

D gene: TRBD2
clone size: .
V gene: TRBV7-9
J gene: TRBJ2-1
CDR3 protein: CASSLNSGLAGYNEQFF
CDR3 DNA: TGTGCCAGCAGCCTCAATTCGGGACTAGCGGGGTACAATGAGCAGTTCTTC

D gene: .
clone size: once
V gene: TRBV5-6
J gene: TRBJ2-2
CDR3 protein: CARSTGDTGELFF
CDR3 DNA: TGTGCCAGGAGCACCGGTGACACCGGGGAGCTGTTTTTT

D gene: .
clone size: few
V gene: TRBV7-2
J gene: TRBJ2-1
CDR3 protein: CASSLRASIRSNEQFF
CDR3 DNA: TGTGCCAGCAGCTTAAGGGCTAGCATCCGATCCAATGAGCAGTTCTTC

D gene: .
clone size: many
V gene: TRBV20-1
J gene: TRBJ2-3
CDR3 protein: CSARDPMRESTDTQYF
CDR3 DNA: TGCAGTGCTAGAGATCCGATGCGGGAAAGCACAGATACGCAGTATTTT

D gene: TRBD1
clone size: .
V gene: TRBV6-1
J gene: TRBJ2-1
CDR3 protein: CASAMNQGAYEQFF
CDR3 DNA: TGTGCCAGCGCCATGAATCAGGGGGCCTATGAGCAGTTCTTC

D gene: TRBD1
clone size: .
V gene: TRBV5-4
J gene: TRBJ2-1
CDR3 protein: CASRRTGTGEQFF
CDR3 DNA: TGTGCCAGCAGAAGGACAGGGACGGGTGAGCAGTTCTTC

D gene: TRBD2
clone size: .
V gene: TRBV12-3/TRBV12-4
J gene: TRBJ2-7
CDR3 protein: CASSQEAGGLGEQYF
CDR3 DNA: TGTGCCAGCAGTCAAGAAGCGGGGGGGCTGGGCGAGCAGTACTTC

D gene: .
clone size: few
V gene: TRBV6-1
J gene: TRBJ2-5
CDR3 protein: CASSRQSGLETQYF
CDR3 DNA: TGTGCCAGCAGTAGACAGTCCGGGCTGGAGACCCAGTACTTC

D gene: .
clone size: few
V gene: TRBV12-3/TRBV12-4
J gene: TRBJ2-7
CDR3 protein: CASSLVVADTGSYEQYF
CDR3 DNA: TGTGCCAGCAGTTTAGTCGTTGCTGATACAGGGTCCTACGAGCAGTACTTC

D gene: .
clone size: .
V gene: TRBV20-1
J gene: TRBJ2-3
CDR3 protein: CTGGGADTQYF
CDR3 DNA: TGCACCGGGGGTGGCGCAGATACGCAGTATTTT

D gene: .
clone size: many
V gene: TRBV12-3/TRBV12-4
J gene: TRBJ2-1
CDR3 protein: CASSSTGFASYNEQFF
CDR3 DNA: TGTGCCAGCAGTTCCACAGGGTTCGCCTCCTACAATGAGCAGTTCTTC

D gene: TRBD1
clone size: few
V gene: TRBV12-3/TRBV12-4
J gene: TRBJ2-6
CDR3 protein: CASSLTGVGANVLTF
CDR3 DNA: TGTGCCAGCAGTTTGACAGGGGTTGGGGCCAACGTCCTGACTTTC

D gene: .
clone size: many
V gene: TRBV3-1
J gene: TRBJ2-7
CDR3 protein: CASSQEIRTGSYEQYF
CDR3 DNA: TGTGCCAGCAGCCAAGAAATTCGGACTGGATCCTACGAGCAGTACTTC

D gene: .
clone size: many
V gene: TRBV10-3
J gene: TRBJ2-5
CDR3 protein: CAISEQRQETQYF
CDR3 DNA: TGTGCCATCAGTGAACAGCGCCAAGAGACCCAGTACTTC

D gene: .
clone size: .
V gene: TRBV20-1
J gene: TRBJ1-1
CDR3 protein: CSAVRDTNEAFF
CDR3 DNA: TGCAGTGCTGTTCGGGACACAAATGAAGCTTTCTTT